This T cell receptor (beta chain) derives from a study of shared clonotypes between healthy human individuals. Study-level results: Of the naive CD4 clonotypes, roughly 5% were shared across a few donors. Generation probabilities of non-shared clonotypes were lower (relative to those shared by all four donors).

Using immunoSEQ multiplex PCR, the repertoire was profiled, and TCRdb retains in-frame clones only, with some absent. The sample lists approximately 530,000 clones, 95% to 96% occurring once. Points on this clone: Its antigen is undetermined.

The sequencing input was naive CD4+ T cells sorted from blood. Indicated subset: CD45RA+ positively selected. This clonotype was obtained from a woman in her thirties in good health.

This CDR3 is CASSPFLAGYNEQFF. In DNA form, the CDR3 reads TGTGCCAGCAGTCCATTTCTAGCGGGGTACAATGAGCAGTTCTTC. V gene TRBV6-1 combines with J gene TRBJ2-1; TRBD2 matches at 9 bases. V was pared by 5 bases and J by 4 bases, with 6 bases of the junction left unmatched. This CDR3 is 15 amino acids long. Looked up from germline, CDR1 is MNHNS and CDR2 is SASEGT.